This TCR beta chain was captured in a study of T cell repertoires in cytomegalovirus infection. TCRdb reprocessed the reads via MiXCR and lists one record per CDR3 protein. The top ten hold 17% of the sample, which has about 480,000 distinct CDR3 sequences, 30% to 40% seen once. V was shortened by 5 bases and J by 7 bases, with 11 bases between the two germline ends. Germline CDR1 SGHTA, CDR2 FQGNSA. There are 12 residues in the CDR3. The table lists this clonotype with many counts. Its antigen remains unknown. The V and J genes are TRBV7-2 and TRBJ2-5; D is unclear. This receptor was taken from a human donor in good health (CMV status not recorded). Some clones in this sample may be carry-over from other donors' samples. The sequences come from cultured PBMCs, collected from culture after CMV antigen stimulation. The CDR3 sequence is CASSPYRGTQYF. In DNA form, the CDR3 reads TGTGCCAGCAGCCCCTATCGCGGGACCCAGTACTTC.